This entry lists 22 T cell receptor beta chains sequenced from one sample in a study of T cells in Graves' hyperthyroidism and ophthalmopathy. TCR beta CDR3 regions were amplified from RNA. The HTBI primer set served for first-round RT-PCR of the TCR CDR3. TCRdb called the multiplex PCR reads again in MiXCR, with one record for every CDR3 protein. The sample has tens of thousands of distinct CDR3 sequences, less than 45% seen once. The source material was blood. These receptors originate from a woman aged 30 to 39 with Graves' hyperthyroidism.

This clonotype was observed many times. J is TRBJ1-3 and V is TRBV30; D is unresolved. The V end lost 0 bases, the J end lost 4 bases, and 7 bases lay between the germline ends. Germline values: CDR1 GTSNPN, CDR2 SVGIG (reference sequence). CDR3 length: 13 residues. CDR3 bases: TGTGCCTGGAGTGTAATGACCGGAAACACCATATATTTT. This sequence encodes CAWSVMTGNTIYF.

The rearrangement links TRBV15 to TRBJ1-2; 11 positions match TRBD1. This CDR3 has 14 amino acids. Looked up from germline, CDR1 is LNHNV and CDR2 is YYDKDF (reference sequence). V lost 6 bases, J lost 5 bases, and 5 bases stayed unmatched. CDR3 DNA: TGTGCCACCAGTCGGGACAGGGGGTTTTATGGCTACACCTTC. Residues: CATSRDRGFYGYTF. Supplemented by reference TRBV15 and TRBJ1-2, the full variable domain reads DAMVIQNPRYQVTQFGKPVTLSCSQTLNHNVMYWYQQKSSQAPKLLFHYYDKDFNNEADTPDNFQSRRPNTSFCFLDIRSPGLGDTAMYLCATSRDRGFYGYTFGSGTRLTVV.

The table lists this clonotype with many counts. The chain employs TRBV5-4 and TRBJ2-1; 15 bases agree with TRBD2. This CDR3 contains 15 residues. CDR1 SGHNT and CDR2 YYREEE come from the germline V gene (reference sequence). The J segment lost 7 bases and the V segment lost 4 bases, leaving 3 bases of the junction unmatched. CDR3 in DNA: TGTGCCAGCAGCGGACTAGCGGGAGGGGAAAATGAGCAGTTCTTC. Translated: CASSGLAGGENEQFF.

This clonotype was observed a single time. The conserved phenylalanine or tryptophan is not found at the CDR3 terminus, so this likely reflects a read error. It is unclear where the CDR3 begins or ends on the DNA, so no DNA is shown, and the CDR3 is as TCRdb lists it. The rearrangement links TRBV9 to TRBJ1-1. Inclusive of both ends, the CDR3 amounts to 14 amino acids. CDR1 and CDR2 (germline): SGDLS, YYNGEE. This CDR3 is CASSVGTGSTEALL.

V usage is TRBV24-1 and J usage is TRBJ2-1; 13 bases fit TRBD2. This CDR3 has 14 amino acids. CDR1 and CDR2 (germline): KGHDR, SFDVKD. The trim removed 5 bases at V and 10 bases at J, leaving 4 bases unmatched. The CDR3 nucleotides are TGTGCCACCAGTGCGCGACTAGCGGGAGGAGAGCAGTTCTTC. This sequence encodes CATSARLAGGEQFF.

Remarks on this clonotype: A much larger clone differs from this one at a single base, so this may be a read error. The J gene is TRBJ2-7, the V gene TRBV27; D is undetermined. This CDR3 is 16 amino acids long. The germline CDR1 and CDR2 sequences are MNHEY and SMNVEV (reference sequence). CDR3 coding DNA: TGTGCCTGCAGTTTAGGTTTTGGGGATCTGTCCTACGAGCAGTACTTC. Protein sequence: CACSLGFGDLSYEQYF.

This clonotype was seen repeatedly, ten times or more. The chain is built from TRBV5-1 and TRBJ1-1; maybe TRBD1 (5 bases). CDR3 length: 14 residues. Looked up from germline, CDR1 is SGHRS and CDR2 is YFSETQ. With 6 bases removed from V and 0 bases from J, the gap between germline ends came to 12 bases. In nucleotides, the CDR3 is TGCGCCAGCAACGCCGGGACTGTGAACACTGAAGCTTTCTTT. It yields the protein CASNAGTVNTEAFF. The full variable domain, its missing parts supplied by reference TRBV5-1 and TRBJ1-1, is KAGVTQTPRYLIKTRGQQVTLSCSPISGHRSVSWYQQTPGQGLQFLFEYFSETQRNKGNFPGRFSGRQFSNSRSEMNVSTLELGDSALYLCASNAGTVNTEAFFGQGTRLTVV.

The table lists this clonotype with many counts. The chain couples TRBV4-1 to TRBJ2-3; 9 positions agree with TRBD2. V shed 4 bases and J 6 bases; nucleotides not matched to a gene: 8. Germline V CDR1 and CDR2: MGHRA, YSYEKL. The CDR3 totals 15 residues. DNA of the CDR3: TGCGCCAGCAGCCTGGGACTAGCCTACTCCGATACGCAGTATTTT. Amino acids: CASSLGLAYSDTQYF.

This clonotype was counted at least ten times. The chain combines TRBV4-1 with TRBJ1-4; D remains ambiguous. V was clipped by 8 bases and J by 8 bases, with 15 bases between them. The CDR3 sequence is 13 residues long. The V gene's germline CDR1 is MGHRA and CDR2 YSYEKL. This chain's CDR3 is CASGSSTNEKLFF. The CDR3 nucleotides read TGCGCCAGCGGCTCATCGACAAACGAAAAACTGTTTTTT.

In its sample, this clonotype was seen a few times. The gene calls are TRBV29-1 and TRBJ2-3, with 8 bases matching TRBD2. Germline CDR1 and CDR2: SQVTM and ANQGSEA. CDR3 length: 13 amino acids. The trim removed 6 bases at V and 5 bases at J, leaving 7 bases unmatched. CDR3 region: CSVAPGGEDTQYF. CDR3 coding DNA: TGCAGCGTAGCCCCGGGAGGGGAAGATACGCAGTATTTT.

This clonotype was detected many times. The chain combines TRBV27 with TRBJ2-1; D remains unclear. There are 13 residues in the CDR3. Germline lookup yields CDR1 MNHEY and CDR2 SMNVEV (reference sequence). The V gene lost 0 bases and the J gene lost 4 bases, with 4 bases spanning the gap. The CDR3, as DNA: TGTGCCAGCAGTTTATCCTCTTACAATGAGCAGTTCTTC. This sequence encodes CASSLSSYNEQFF.

This clonotype was seen many times. This rearrangement joins TRBV11-2 to TRBJ1-1; no firm D call. Trimming pared 2 bases from V and 1 base from J, leaving 5 bases between. Looked up from germline, CDR1 is SGHAT and CDR2 is FQNNGV. The CDR3 is 13 amino acids. The CDR3 sequence is CASSLKRNTEAFF. CDR3 sequence (DNA): TGTGCCAGCAGCTTAAAGAGGAACACTGAAGCTTTCTTT.

The table lists this clonotype with many counts. This chain joins TRBV6-2 or TRBV6-3 and TRBJ2-1; 10 bases match TRBD2. Germline V lookup: CDR1 MNHEY, CDR2 SVGEGT. V trimming: 6 bases; J trimming: 7 bases; junction bases outside the gene matches: 6. The CDR3 consists of 14 residues. The CDR3 DNA follows: TGTGCCAGCAGCCCGACTAGCGGGTGGAATGAGCAGTTCTTC. As protein: CASSPTSGWNEQFF.

This clonotype was detected many times. The V gene is TRBV27, the J gene TRBJ1-2, with D possibly matching TRBD1 (6 bases). CDR1 MNHEY and CDR2 SMNVEV come from the germline V gene (reference sequence). CDR3 size: 13 residues. V was shortened by 2 bases and J by 8 bases, with 12 bases between the two germline ends. CDR3 region: CASSLRGARGYTF. DNA for the CDR3: TGTGCCAGCAGTTTAAGGGGGGCCAGGGGCTACACCTTC.

The chain carries TRBV19 and TRBJ2-1; no reliable D call. Trimming stripped 10 bases from V and 0 bases from J, with 4 bases between. This CDR3 comprises 11 residues. Germline V gene lookup returns CDR1 LNHDA and CDR2 SQIVND (reference sequence). The CDR3 sequence is CATRSYNEQFF. The DNA for the CDR3 is TGTGCCACCCGCTCCTACAATGAGCAGTTCTTC.

V gene TRBV24-1 combines with J gene TRBJ2-7, with D perhaps matching TRBD1 (5 bases). Trimming took off 7 bases at V and 2 bases at J, with 14 bases between the two ends. CDR3 length equals 14 residues. Germline CDR1 KGHDR, CDR2 SFDVKD. DNA of the CDR3: TGTGCCACCAGAAAGGGTGGGGCCCCCTACGAGCAGTACTTC. Residues: CATRKGGAPYEQYF.

The V call is TRBV7-9, the J call TRBJ2-7; 14 nucleotides line up with TRBD2. Germline loops: CDR1 SEHNR, CDR2 FQNEAQ (reference sequence). This CDR3 spans 16 amino acids. V gave up 1 base and J gave up 5 bases; unmatched junction bases: 4. CDR3 amino acids: CASSLGGTSGSNEQYF. As DNA, the CDR3 is TGTGCCAGCAGCTTAGGGGGGACTAGCGGGAGCAACGAGCAGTACTTC. The whole variable domain, remainder taken from reference TRBV7-9 and TRBJ2-7, is DTGVSQNPRHKITKRGQNVTFRCDPISEHNRLYWYRQTLGQGPEFLTYFQNEAQLEKSRLLSDRFSAERPKGSFSTLEIQRTEQGDSAMYLCASSLGGTSGSNEQYFGPGTRLTVT.

By sample fraction, this clonotype is medium-sized. The chain couples TRBV20-1 to TRBJ1-5; no clear D gene. Trimming left V 3 bases short and J 6 bases short, with 9 bases between. The V gene's germline CDR1 is DFQATT and CDR2 SNEGSKA (reference sequence). The CDR3 runs 12 residues. For the CDR3, the DNA is TGCAGTGCTAGGGACCGGAGTCAGCCCCAGCATTTT. The encoded protein is CSARDRSQPQHF.

This clonotype was counted ten times or more. The chain links TRBV7-9 to TRBJ1-3; 9 bases match TRBD1. Germline assignment: CDR1 SEHNR and CDR2 FQNEAQ (reference sequence). V dropped 5 bases and J dropped 2; count of bases not matched to a gene: 7. This CDR3 contains 16 residues. Here the CDR3 reads CASSPSDRGAGNTIYF. In nucleotides, the CDR3 is TGTGCCAGCAGCCCTAGCGACAGGGGGGCTGGAAACACCATATATTTT.

In this sample, this clonotype is medium-sized. The genes are TRBV29-1 and TRBJ2-1; maybe TRBD1 (5 bases). Trimming shortened V by 8 bases and J by 0 bases, and 11 bases separated the two germline ends. From germline, CDR1 is SQVTM and CDR2 ANQGSEA. This CDR3 has 13 amino acids. The CDR3 DNA follows: TGCAGCTTCGACAGATCCTCCTACAATGAGCAGTTCTTC. Its protein product is CSFDRSSYNEQFF.

This clonotype was observed at least ten times. The rearrangement uses TRBV7-9 and TRBJ1-1; maybe TRBD1 (5 bases). This CDR3 contains 14 residues. Trimming removed 3 bases from V and 10 bases from J, with 18 bases in between. The V gene's germline CDR1 is SEHNR and CDR2 FQNEAQ (reference sequence). The CDR3 sequence: CASSFSGDLRPAFF. Written as DNA, the CDR3 is TGTGCCAGCAGCTTTAGCGGGGACCTACGTCCAGCTTTCTTT.

This clonotype was recorded a few times. The chain carries TRBV20-1 and TRBJ2-2; TRBD1 aligns across 10 bases. V shed 6 bases, J shed 2 bases, and the junction held 12 bases outside the gene matches. The CDR3 runs 17 residues. The germline CDR1 and CDR2 sequences are DFQATT and SNEGSKA (reference sequence). Here the CDR3 DNA reads TGCAGTGCAAGATCGGGACAGGGGCGAAGTAACACCGGGGAGCTGTTTTTT. It codes for CSARSGQGRSNTGELFF.